One and the same sample provided the 17 T cell receptor beta chains below, sequenced in a study of vaccination and CD4 T cells after COVID-19 (dated by TCRdb to the early 2020s). The method behind the library was PCR. The instrument given in TCRdb is Illumina iSeq 100. At the Johns Hopkins FTIC core, DNA from the cultured CD4+ T cells underwent TCR sequencing with the Oncomine TCR Beta short-read assay. In TCRdb, the public reads were trimmed at Q25 with fastp and aligned with MiXCR, with productive beta chains retained. Rows with one shared CDR3 protein collapse into an entry with the most common genes and DNA. The sample profile shows approximately 26,000 distinct CDR3 sequences; 64% of them were found once. The ten largest account for under 6.5% of the sample. These receptors lack a known antigen. The treatment or condition label on this specimen signifies: approximately 9-day PBMC culture with coronavirus spike peptide pools or control peptides (ViraFEST assay).

Sequences were obtained from CD4+ T cells from blood, cultured in vitro. These receptor sequences come from a human donor who had recovered from COVID-19.

Notes on this clonotype: The junction does not match germline at one end; this may be a read error. This chain links TRBV19 with TRBJ1-6, with a weak D call TRBD1 (5 bases). The CDR3 runs to 15 residues. Germline CDR1 is LNHDA and CDR2 is SQIVND (reference sequence). DNA of the CDR3: TGTGCCGGTAGTACCATAACAGGAGATAATTCACCCCTCCACTTT. It translates to CAGSTITGDNSPLHF. Full variable domain (rest looked up from reference TRBV19 and TRBJ1-6): DGGITQSPKYLFRKEGQNVTLSCEQNLNHDAMYWYRQDPGQGLRLIYYSQIVNDFQKGDIAEGYSVSREKKESFPLTVTSAQKNPTAFYLCAGSTITGDNSPLHFGNGTRLTVT.

This clonotype was detected a few times. The rearrangement uses TRBV20-1 and TRBJ1-5; D might be TRBD1 (5 bases). The CDR3 runs 14 residues. From germline, CDR1 is DFQATT and CDR2 SNEGSKA (reference sequence). Trimming removed 3 bases from V and 5 bases from J, with 14 bases in between. Here the CDR3 reads CSARGDVRDQPQHF. The CDR3 nucleotides read TGCAGTGCTAGGGGGGACGTTAGAGATCAGCCCCAGCATTTT.

This clonotype was counted between two and nine times. The gene calls are TRBV6-2 or TRBV6-3 and TRBJ2-2; perhaps D is TRBD1 or TRBD2 (5 bases each). V was clipped by 2 bases and J by 2 bases, with 9 bases between them. The length of the CDR3 is 15 residues. Germline V lookup: CDR1 MNHEY, CDR2 SVGEGT. CDR3 nucleotides: TGTGCCAGCAGTTACGGGACCTTCAACACCGGGGAGCTGTTTTTT. Its translation: CASSYGTFNTGELFF.

CDR3 sequence (DNA): TGTGCCAGCACGATCACAGATACGCAGTATTTT. As protein: CASTITDTQYF. The chain links TRBV6-1 to TRBJ2-3; D remains ambiguous. Germline lookup yields CDR1 MNHNS and CDR2 SASEGT. The CDR3 has 11 residues. The V end lost 7 bases, the J end lost 2 bases, and 4 bases lay between the germline ends.

DNA for the CDR3: TGTGCCAGCAGTACGGGACATAGGGATTCACCCCTCCACTTT. This codes for CASSTGHRDSPLHF. The chain has TRBV25-1 and TRBJ1-6; D may be TRBD1 (6 bases). Germline-derived CDR1 and CDR2 are MGHDK and SYGVNS. There are 14 residues in the CDR3. Trimming shortened V by 5 bases and J by 8 bases, and 13 bases separated the two germline ends.

This clonotype has more than one count but fewer than ten. The rearrangement uses TRBV6-5 and TRBJ1-2; 7 bases line up with TRBD1. Looked up from germline, CDR1 is MNHEY and CDR2 is SVGAGI. CDR3 length: 13 residues. The V gene end was trimmed by 4 bases and the J gene end by 7 bases; junction bases not matched to a gene: 6. The CDR3 DNA reads TGTGCCAGCAGTTTTTCAGGGGGTAGTGGCTACACCTTC. Translated, it gives CASSFSGGSGYTF.

The V gene is TRBV28, the J gene TRBJ2-7; TRBD2 matches 14 bases. Germline V CDR1 and CDR2: MDHEN, SYDVKM. The CDR3 contains 16 residues. V trimming: 6 bases; J trimming: 5 bases; junction bases outside the gene matches: 9. The CDR3 bases are TGTGCCAGCAGCTCCGCCGGGACTAGCGGGAGAAACGAGCAGTACTTC. This encodes CASSSAGTSGRNEQYF.

The V call is TRBV2, the J call TRBJ2-5; 7 bases are a match to TRBD2. V trimming: 8 bases; J trimming: 3 bases; junction bases outside the gene matches: 12. Germline values: CDR1 SNHLY, CDR2 FYNNEI. The CDR3 totals 15 residues. For the CDR3, the DNA is TGTGCCAGCGGCCCAATGGGGGGACTAAAAGAGACCCAGTACTTC. This gives the protein CASGPMGGLKETQYF. The full variable domain, its missing parts supplied by reference TRBV2 and TRBJ2-5, is EPEVTQTPSHQVTQMGQEVILRCVPISNHLYFYWYRQILGQKVEFLVSFYNNEISEKSEIFDDQFSVERPDGSNFTLKIRSTKLEDSAMYFCASGPMGGLKETQYFGPGTRLLVL.

This rearrangement joins TRBV7-3 to TRBJ1-1; D gene uncertain. Germline loops: CDR1 SGHTA, CDR2 FQGTGA. The germline V and J ends were trimmed by 2 bases and 2 bases, with 12 bases remaining between them. CDR3 length: 15 amino acids. CDR3 sequence: CASSLVPGANTEAFF. For the CDR3, the DNA is TGTGCCAGCAGCTTAGTTCCAGGAGCTAACACTGAAGCTTTCTTT.

The V gene is TRBV11-2, the J gene TRBJ2-7; D perhaps matches TRBD1 (7 bases). Trimming shortened V by 6 bases and J by 4 bases, and 19 bases separated the two germline ends. This CDR3 spans 15 amino acids. Germline CDR1 is SGHAT and CDR2 is FQNNGV. In DNA, the CDR3 is TGTGCCAGCAGAGCTATACAGGGGAGGTTTTACGAGCAGTACTTC. This encodes CASRAIQGRFYEQYF.

V and J are TRBV20-1 and TRBJ1-1, with 12 bases identical to TRBD1. Germline trimming cut 6 bases from V and 5 bases from J; bases unmatched to any gene: 4. The CDR3 is 13 amino acids. Looked up from germline, CDR1 is DFQATT and CDR2 is SNEGSKA (reference sequence). CDR3 residues: CSAPGQGATEAFF. CDR3 coding DNA: TGCAGTGCACCGGGACAGGGGGCTACTGAAGCTTTCTTT.

The genes are TRBV19 and TRBJ2-4; tentatively, D is TRBD1 (6 bases). V lost 0 bases and J lost 0, with 9 bases in between. CDR3 length: 16 amino acids. Germline V lookup: CDR1 LNHDA, CDR2 SQIVND (reference sequence). The CDR3: CASSIDGQLAKNIQYF. CDR3 sequence (DNA): TGTGCCAGTAGTATAGACGGACAGTTAGCCAAAAACATTCAGTACTTC.

This clonotype was counted a single time. The chain uses TRBV20-1 and TRBJ2-5; D may be TRBD1 or TRBD2 (6 bases each). This CDR3 region has 15 residues. The germline CDR1 and CDR2 sequences are DFQATT and SNEGSKA (reference sequence). V was shortened by 6 bases and J by 5 bases, with 22 bases between the two germline ends. CDR3 sequence: CSATTLGVGGETQYF. The DNA of the CDR3 is TGCAGTGCCACAACCCTGGGGGTAGGGGGGGAGACCCAGTACTTC.

The chain carries TRBV7-9 and TRBJ2-6, with D possibly matching TRBD2 (6 bases). This CDR3 region has 17 residues. Trimming took 5 bases from V and 1 from J, leaving 15 bases between them. Per the germline V gene, CDR1 is SEHNR and CDR2 is FQNEAQ (reference sequence). The CDR3 is CASSPTGGRSGANVLTF. The DNA of the CDR3 is TGTGCCAGCAGCCCAACCGGGGGTAGGTCTGGGGCCAACGTCCTGACTTTC.

This clonotype was picked up a small number of times. The chain combines TRBV28 with TRBJ1-1, with 7 positions matching TRBD1. The J segment lost 5 bases and the V segment lost 6 bases, leaving 6 bases of the junction unmatched. The CDR3 has 13 amino acids. From germline, CDR1 is MDHEN and CDR2 SYDVKM. In DNA, the CDR3 is TGTGCCAGCAGGCGAAGGGGGCTGACTGAAGCTTTCTTT. Translated, it gives CASRRRGLTEAFF.

This chain uses TRBV6-4 with TRBJ1-1; D uncertain. Germline V CDR1 and CDR2: MRHNA, SNTAGT. The CDR3 totals 13 residues. V lost 2 bases and J lost 7, with 11 bases in between. The CDR3 loop reads CASSDLVGSEAFF. In nucleotides, the CDR3 is TGTGCCAGCAGTGACCTGGTCGGCAGTGAAGCTTTCTTT.

This chain uses TRBV24-1 with TRBJ2-7; D is uncertain. The CDR3 has 13 residues. Looked up from germline, CDR1 is KGHDR and CDR2 is SFDVKD. With 2 bases removed from V and 7 bases from J, the gap between germline ends came to 11 bases. The CDR3 spells CATSDSSWAEQYF. Written as DNA, the CDR3 is TGTGCCACCAGTGATTCCTCCTGGGCGGAGCAGTACTTC.